Reported below is one T cell receptor beta chain. The antigen is unknown. This specimen belongs to a study of T cells in Graves' hyperthyroidism and ophthalmopathy. The V gene's germline CDR1 is LNHNV and CDR2 YYDKDF (reference sequence). V was trimmed by 7 bases and J by 0 bases, leaving 10 bases between them. The length of the CDR3 is 14 residues. Study-wide results and limits: A 13 V-J model separated ophthalmopathy from stable hyperthyroidism. Most thyroid clonotypes expanded above 0.001 were also detected in blood.

The CDR3 regions of TCR beta were amplified from RNA transcripts. HTBI primers drove first-round RT-PCR of the TCR CDR3. One entry per CDR3 protein results from TCRdb running MiXCR on the multiplex PCR reads. The repertoire holds approximately 210,000 distinct CDR3 sequences, with roughly a sixth as singletons. The sample was blood. The TCR sequence derives from a man between 45 and 60 years old with Graves' hyperthyroidism. The chain carries TRBV15 and TRBJ2-4; D is perhaps TRBD2 (5 bases). The CDR3 bases are TGTGCCACCACTACCGGACTAGCCAAAAACATTCAGTACTTC. Amino acid sequence: CATTTGLAKNIQYF.